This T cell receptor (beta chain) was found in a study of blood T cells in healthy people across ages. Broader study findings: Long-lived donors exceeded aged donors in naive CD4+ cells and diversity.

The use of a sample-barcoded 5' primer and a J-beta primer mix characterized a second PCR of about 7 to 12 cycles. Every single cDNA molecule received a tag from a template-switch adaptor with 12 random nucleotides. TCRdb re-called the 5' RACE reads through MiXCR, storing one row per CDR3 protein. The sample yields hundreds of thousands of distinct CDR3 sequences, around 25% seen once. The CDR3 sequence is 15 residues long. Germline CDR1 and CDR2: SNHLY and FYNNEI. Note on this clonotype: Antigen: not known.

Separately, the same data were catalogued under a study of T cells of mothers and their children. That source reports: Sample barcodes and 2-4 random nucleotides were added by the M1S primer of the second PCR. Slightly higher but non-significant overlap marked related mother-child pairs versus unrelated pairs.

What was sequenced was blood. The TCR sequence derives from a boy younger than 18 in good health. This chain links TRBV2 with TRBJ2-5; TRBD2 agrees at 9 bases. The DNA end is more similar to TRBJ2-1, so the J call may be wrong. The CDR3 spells CASRGSSGIRNEQFF. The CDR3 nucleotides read TGTGCCAGCAGAGGCTCTAGCGGGATTAGAAATGAGCAGTTCTTC.